This T cell receptor (beta chain) was identified in a study of brain T cells in children with intractable seizures. Specified time point: blood from clinic visit 5 months post-surgery; TSC patient then seizure free. Sequencing was limited to surgery cases with top T cell transcript signatures in brain tissue. Patients received at least one anti-epileptic drug before surgery. TCRdb's copy holds only in-frame clones and misses some; the assay was immunoSEQ multiplex PCR. The table lists about 350,000 clones, over 90% of them singletons. The CDR3 is 15 residues long. Trimming took 2 bases from V and 5 from J; bases not matched to a gene: 3.

This chain links TRBV23-1 with TRBJ2-2, with TRBD1 identical over 9 bases. TRBV23-1 is annotated as an ORF whose role is uncertain. This TCR was recovered from a boy under two years old with tuberous sclerosis and intractable seizures. This specimen was peripheral blood, taken around 5 months after surgery. The CDR3 here is CASSQGQGRTGELFF. CDR3 nucleotides: TGCGCCAGCAGTCAAGGACAGGGGCGGACCGGGGAGCTGTTTTTT.